This T cell receptor beta chain appears in the sequencing data of a study of control samples from healthy donors and cancer patients. CDR1 and CDR2 (germline): MGHRA, YSYEKL. The V and J ends lost 1 base and 5 bases respectively, with 14 bases between them. The CDR3 is made up of 16 amino acids. TCRdb keeps only in-frame clones here, not all; method: immunoSEQ multiplex PCR. The sample has around 200,000 clones, 90% to 95% seen once. The chain is built from TRBV4-1 and TRBJ1-4, with a tentative D call TRBD1 (6 bases). The material sequenced was blood. This sequence was found in a young man in good health. CDR3 loop: CASSQGVGQGNEKLFF. The CDR3 DNA follows: TGCGCCAGCAGCCAAGGGGTTGGGCAGGGGAATGAAAAACTGTTTTTT.